The source of this TCR beta chain is a study of cytomegalovirus exposure and HLA in healthy donors. The PCR was carried out with 60 Vbeta primers and 13 Jbeta primers. The method was immunoSEQ multiplex PCR; TCRdb's version includes in-frame clones alone and lacks a portion of them. The sample comprises 95,000 to 150,000 clones, 50% to 75% of which are singletons, and more than 6.5% rests with the top ten. V lost 3 bases and J 4 bases, leaving 17 bases between the germline ends. This CDR3 has 16 amino acids. The germline gives CDR1 SGHRS, CDR2 YFSETQ. This sequence was found in a woman between 40 and 50 years old in good health and CMV-seropositive. Source material: PBMCs. The rearrangement joins TRBV5-1 to TRBJ2-1, with D tentatively TRBD2 (7 bases). Written as DNA, the CDR3 is TGCGCCAGCAGCTCCCTAATGGGGGGGCGTTACAATGAGCAGTTCTTC. Encoded protein: CASSSLMGGRYNEQFF.